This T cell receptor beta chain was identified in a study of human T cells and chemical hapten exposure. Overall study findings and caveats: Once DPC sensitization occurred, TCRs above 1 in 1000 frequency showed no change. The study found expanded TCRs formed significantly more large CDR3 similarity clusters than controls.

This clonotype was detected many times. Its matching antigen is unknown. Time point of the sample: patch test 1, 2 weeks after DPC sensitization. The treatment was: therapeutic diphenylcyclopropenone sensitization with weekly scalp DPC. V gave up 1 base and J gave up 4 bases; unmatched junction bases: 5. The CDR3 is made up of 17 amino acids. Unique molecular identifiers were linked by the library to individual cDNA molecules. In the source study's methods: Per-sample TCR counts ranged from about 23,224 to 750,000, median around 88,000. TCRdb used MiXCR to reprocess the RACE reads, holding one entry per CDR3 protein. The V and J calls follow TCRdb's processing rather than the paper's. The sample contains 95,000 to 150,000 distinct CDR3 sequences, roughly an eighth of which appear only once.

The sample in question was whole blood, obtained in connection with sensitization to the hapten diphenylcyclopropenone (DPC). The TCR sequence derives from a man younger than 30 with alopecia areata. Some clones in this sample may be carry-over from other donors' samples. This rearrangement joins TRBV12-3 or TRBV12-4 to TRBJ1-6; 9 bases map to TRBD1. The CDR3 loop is CASSLGPDRGYNSPLHF. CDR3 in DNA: TGTGCCAGCAGTTTAGGACCGGACAGGGGATATAATTCACCCCTCCACTTT.